The 24 T cell receptor beta chains in this list originate from one sample, sequenced in a study of identical twins. TCRdb ran MiXCR on the 5' RACE reads and lists one entry per CDR3 protein. The sample lists 450,000 or so distinct CDR3 sequences; over 12% were seen once. The same sample was also used in a study of yellow fever vaccine responses in identical twins.

The sequencing input was CD4+ T cells sorted from blood. The receptors stem from a woman aged 18 to 35 in good health.

CDR3 in DNA: TGTGCCAGCAGTTACATTCCCCCGACAGGGGTAGGAGACGAGCAGTACTTC. This sequence encodes CASSYIPPTGVGDEQYF. This chain joins TRBV6-2 or TRBV6-3 and TRBJ2-7; 8 positions agree with TRBD1. V gave up 2 bases and J gave up 5 bases; unmatched junction bases: 14. This CDR3 has 17 residues. Germline V CDR1 and CDR2: MNHEY, SVGEGT.

This clonotype appeared a few times. The chain links TRBV11-2 to TRBJ2-1; TRBD2 agrees at 10 bases. There are 16 residues in the CDR3. CDR1 and CDR2 from the germline V gene are SGHAT and FQNNGV. The V segment lost 1 base and the J segment 3 bases; nucleotides outside the gene matches: 3. The CDR3 DNA sequence: TGTGCCAGCAGCTTAGGTAGCGGGAGGATCTACAATGAGCAGTTCTTC. This sequence encodes CASSLGSGRIYNEQFF.

The table lists this clonotype with a few counts. The rearrangement joins TRBV2 to TRBJ2-2, with no clear D. The CDR3 consists of 13 residues. Germline V gives CDR1 SNHLY, CDR2 FYNNEI. Trimming took 5 bases from V and 4 from J, leaving 8 bases between them. The CDR3 region is CASSYKGTGELFF. CDR3 coding DNA: TGTGCCAGCAGTTATAAGGGCACCGGGGAGCTGTTTTTT.

This chain links TRBV12-3 or TRBV12-4 with TRBJ2-7; D is undetermined. The CDR3 is 15 amino acids. Trimming removed 2 bases at V and 0 bases at J, with 11 bases between. CDR3: CASSLQSATSYEQYF. The DNA of the CDR3 is TGTGCCAGCAGTTTACAGTCAGCGACCTCCTACGAGCAGTACTTC.

This clonotype was counted between two and nine times. At one of its ends the junction is not consistent with the germline gene, which may arise from a read error. The V and J genes are TRBV28 and TRBJ2-1, with D possibly matching TRBD2 (5 bases). Germline-derived CDR1 and CDR2 are MDHEN and SYDVKM. CDR3 length: 15 residues. This chain's CDR3 is CASTQAGRGNNEQLF. CDR3 nucleotides: TGTGCCAGCACCCAGGCGGGTCGTGGGAACAATGAGCAGCTCTTC.

There are a few counts of this clonotype. This chain connects TRBV12-3 or TRBV12-4 to TRBJ2-3; 8 positions agree with TRBD1. V dropped 6 bases and J dropped 4; count of bases not matched to a gene: 12. This CDR3 is built from 16 residues. CDR3 DNA sequence: TGTGCCAGCAGGAGAATTACAGGGGGAGGCGCAGATACGCAGTATTTT. It translates to CASRRITGGGADTQYF.

This clonotype was seen more than once but under ten times. V gene TRBV3-1 combines with J gene TRBJ2-5, with 11 bases identical to TRBD2. Germline assignment: CDR1 LGHDT and CDR2 YNNKEL (reference sequence). The CDR3 consists of 15 residues. With 2 bases clipped from V and 5 bases from J, the junction kept 4 bases outside the gene matches. In DNA form, the CDR3 reads TGTGCCAGCAGCCAAAGGGGGACTAGCGGTGAGACCCAGTACTTC. Translation gives CASSQRGTSGETQYF.

This chain joins TRBV7-2 and TRBJ2-7; 7 positions agree with TRBD1. The V and J ends lost 2 bases and 7 bases, in that order; junction bases with no gene match: 5. Germline CDR1 reads SGHTA; CDR2 reads FQGNSA. The CDR3 is made up of 13 amino acids. The chain's CDR3 is CASSLFGQAEQYF. For the CDR3, the DNA is TGTGCCAGCAGCTTATTCGGACAGGCGGAGCAGTACTTC.

This clonotype has only a few counts. This chain uses TRBV12-3 or TRBV12-4 with TRBJ1-5; D unclear. This CDR3 spans 12 amino acids. V was pared by 5 bases and J by 4 bases, with 6 bases between. CDR3 DNA sequence: TGTGCCAGCAGTCGTACGAATCAGCCCCAGCATTTT. Its translation: CASSRTNQPQHF.

This clonotype has only a few counts. V usage is TRBV9 and J usage is TRBJ2-2; D may be TRBD1 (6 bases). V was pared by 1 base and J by 4 bases, with 14 bases between. The germline gives CDR1 SGDLS, CDR2 YYNGEE. The CDR3 is 16 residues long. DNA for the CDR3: TGTGCCAGCAGCGTAATCCAGGGGATGGTCACCGGGGAGCTGTTTTTT. It encodes CASSVIQGMVTGELFF.

The chain recombines TRBV25-1 with TRBJ2-1, with 7 bases fitting TRBD2. Per germline, CDR1 MGHDK and CDR2 SYGVNS. Germline trimming cut 6 bases from V and 4 bases from J; bases unmatched to any gene: 3. This CDR3 is 13 amino acids long. The CDR3 nucleotides are TGTGCCAGCAGGGAGCGGGAATACAATGAGCAGTTCTTC. Translated: CASREREYNEQFF.

The rearrangement uses TRBV20-1 and TRBJ2-4; the D gene is possibly TRBD1 (6 bases). CDR3 size: 15 residues. Trimming shortened V by 0 bases and J by 6 bases, and 15 bases separated the two germline ends. Per the germline V gene, CDR1 is DFQATT and CDR2 is SNEGSKA (reference sequence). The CDR3 protein is CSARDPAGDLNIQYF. Here the CDR3 DNA reads TGCAGTGCTAGAGACCCTGCAGGGGACCTAAACATTCAGTACTTC.

The sample holds a few counts of this clonotype. This rearrangement joins TRBV7-9 to TRBJ2-7, with TRBD1 identical over 7 bases. J lost 4 bases, V lost 2 bases, and 11 bases had no gene match. The CDR3 loop spans 16 amino acids. The V gene's germline CDR1 is SEHNR and CDR2 FQNEAQ (reference sequence). CDR3 nucleotides: TGTGCCAGCAGCTTAATGATCGGGACAGTCTTATACGAGCAGTACTTC. It codes for CASSLMIGTVLYEQYF. The complete variable domain, with remaining parts taken from reference TRBV7-9 and TRBJ2-7, reads DTGVSQNPRHKITKRGQNVTFRCDPISEHNRLYWYRQTLGQGPEFLTYFQNEAQLEKSRLLSDRFSAERPKGSFSTLEIQRTEQGDSAMYLCASSLMIGTVLYEQYFGPGTRLTVT.

The chain combines TRBV7-9 with TRBJ2-1, with 9 bases that match TRBD2. This CDR3 contains 17 residues. Germline V gene lookup returns CDR1 SEHNR and CDR2 FQNEAQ (reference sequence). V lost 5 bases to trimming and J lost 7 bases; unmatched junction nucleotides: 15. As DNA, the CDR3 is TGTGCCAGCAGCCCGCATTTGGGGGCGGGAGGGAATAATGAGCAGTTCTTC. Translating it yields CASSPHLGAGGNNEQFF.

This clonotype has just a few counts. DNA for the CDR3: TGCAGTGCTAGGTCCGGGACAGGGGGCTACGAGCAGTACTTC. Its translation is CSARSGTGGYEQYF. The V gene is TRBV20-1, the J gene TRBJ2-7, with TRBD1 matching over 11 bases. Unmatched junction bases numbered 4, after V lost 3 bases and J lost 3 bases. CDR3 size: 14 residues. Germline V CDR1 and CDR2: DFQATT, SNEGSKA (reference sequence).

This clonotype appeared many times. This chain links TRBV7-2 with TRBJ2-3; D unresolved. The germline CDR1 and CDR2 sequences are SGHTA and FQGNSA. The CDR3 is made up of 15 amino acids. The germline V and J ends were trimmed by 5 bases and 4 bases, with 16 bases remaining between them. The CDR3: CASSLRRQTPDTQYF. CDR3 DNA sequence: TGTGCCAGCAGCCTTAGACGGCAGACCCCAGATACGCAGTATTTT.

V and J are TRBV2 and TRBJ2-3, with unresolved D. Trimming pared 6 bases from V and 6 bases from J, leaving 10 bases between. Germline values: CDR1 SNHLY, CDR2 FYNNEI. The CDR3 has 12 amino acids. In nucleotides, the CDR3 is TGTGCCAGCAGCCGTGAGGTGGATACGCAGTATTTT. The encoded protein is CASSREVDTQYF.

This clonotype showed up just a few times. This chain connects TRBV5-1 to TRBJ2-7; D call uncertain. Germline V gene sequence: CDR1 SGHRS, CDR2 YFSETQ. Trimming took off 0 bases at V and 4 bases at J, with 11 bases between the two ends. The CDR3 spans 14 residues. The DNA of the CDR3 is TGCGCCAGCAGCTTGGTTCTTGGCGCTTACGAGCAGTACTTC. Protein sequence: CASSLVLGAYEQYF.

This clonotype was found a few times. This chain joins TRBV9 and TRBJ2-1; D gene uncertain. The V gene lost 0 bases and the J gene lost 9 bases, with 13 bases spanning the gap. CDR1 and CDR2 from the germline V gene are SGDLS and YYNGEE. The CDR3 runs 14 residues. This CDR3 is CASSVDPEWGEQFF. The CDR3 DNA sequence: TGTGCCAGCAGCGTAGATCCGGAGTGGGGTGAGCAGTTCTTC.

The chain employs TRBV10-1 and TRBJ2-7, with D possibly being TRBD1 (7 bases). The germline V and J ends were trimmed by 3 bases and 4 bases, with 10 bases remaining between them. The V gene's germline CDR1 is WNHNN and CDR2 SYGVQD (reference sequence). The CDR3 consists of 13 residues. CDR3 protein: CASSDPGGYEQYF. CDR3 nucleotides: TGCGCCAGCAGTGACCCAGGGGGGTACGAGCAGTACTTC.

The rearrangement links TRBV7-2 to TRBJ1-6; D gene ambiguous. The V and J ends lost 4 bases and 7 bases respectively, with 14 bases between them. The CDR3 has 15 residues. Germline CDR1 is SGHTA and CDR2 is FQGNSA. The CDR3 loop is CASSSLSSGNSPLHF. Here the CDR3 DNA reads TGTGCCAGCAGCTCCCTAAGTTCGGGAAATTCACCCCTCCACTTT.

Only a few counts were recorded for this clonotype. The CDR3 protein is CASSSPDPQFF. The CDR3 bases are TGTGCCAGCAGCTCCCCGGACCCCCAGTTCTTC. The chain is built from TRBV7-9 and TRBJ2-1; no definite D call. V shed 4 bases and J shed 13 bases, with 11 bases lying between them. This CDR3 has 11 amino acids. Germline V CDR1 and CDR2: SEHNR, FQNEAQ (reference sequence).

This clonotype showed up many times. The chain links TRBV4-3 to TRBJ2-7; 10 bases are a match to TRBD1. Germline-derived CDR1 and CDR2 are LGHNA and YSLEER. The J segment lost 2 bases and the V segment lost 5 bases, leaving 3 bases of the junction unmatched. This CDR3 has 14 residues. The CDR3, as DNA: TGCGCCAGCAGCTTGGACAGGGGGACCTACGAGCAGTACTTC. It yields the protein CASSLDRGTYEQYF.

This clonotype was observed a handful of times. This sequence joins TRBV4-3 and TRBJ2-3; 9 nucleotides agree with TRBD2. The CDR3 sequence is 16 residues long. V dropped 2 bases and J dropped 1; count of bases not matched to a gene: 4. Germline V CDR1 and CDR2: LGHNA, YSLEER. The CDR3 coding sequence is TGCGCCAGCAGCCAACGGACTAGCGACGGCACAGATACGCAGTATTTT. It yields the protein CASSQRTSDGTDTQYF.